The present T cell receptor beta chain was sequenced within a study of cytomegalovirus exposure and HLA in healthy donors. PCR amplification relied on 60 Vbeta primers (plus 13 Jbeta primers). In the original analysis: Per a later analysis, the number of unique TCR beta chains was approximately 80 million, of which roughly 11 million were shared. TCRdb keeps only in-frame clones here, not all; method: immunoSEQ multiplex PCR. The DNA gave D and trimming, while V, J and clone size come from that table. The sample has 150,000 to 200,000 clones, 76% seen once. The CDR3 runs 15 residues. V lost 4 bases to trimming and J lost 6 bases, with 16 bases between them. Germline V CDR1 and CDR2: LNHDA, SQIVND (reference sequence).

Sequencing was done on a sample of PBMCs. The rearrangement uses TRBV19 and TRBJ1-5; no reliable D call. This TCR was recovered from a female donor in good health and CMV-seronegative. CDR3 coding DNA: TGTGCCAGTAGTACCCGAGACCGACTTGGTCAGCCCCAGCATTTT. Amino acid sequence: CASSTRDRLGQPQHF.